These 24 T cell receptor beta chains came from one sample sequenced in a study of cytomegalovirus exposure and HLA in healthy donors. The primer mix had 60 Vbeta and 13 Jbeta primers. Sequenced by immunoSEQ multiplex PCR; TCRdb stores in-frame clones only, minus some. The repertoire includes tens of thousands of clones, around 76% of them detected once, and around 1.5% sits in the top ten. Material for sequencing was PBMCs. The receptors stem from a man aged 35 to 55 in good health and CMV-seronegative.

Comments on this clone: Other DNA sequences in the sample encode the same CDR3. The CDR3 DNA follows: TGTGCTAGTGGTTCGCGACAGGGGATGAACACTGAAGCTTTCTTT. It codes for CASGSRQGMNTEAFF. The V and J genes are TRBV12-5 and TRBJ1-1; 8 bases align to TRBD1. CDR3 size: 15 residues. CDR1 LGHNT and CDR2 FRNRAP come from the germline V gene. With 4 bases clipped from V and 0 bases from J, the junction kept 4 bases outside the gene matches.

In DNA form, the CDR3 reads TGTGCCAGCAGCGTAGATGTGACTAGCGGATATTACAATGAGCAGTTCTTC. Its protein is CASSVDVTSGYYNEQFF. The gene calls are TRBV9 and TRBJ2-1, with 9 bases lining up with TRBD2. V lost 0 bases and J lost 4; bases outside the gene matches: 8. The CDR3 contains 17 residues. Germline CDR1 and CDR2: SGDLS and YYNGEE.

This sequence joins TRBV5-8 and TRBJ1-6; tentatively, D is TRBD1 (5 bases). Germline V CDR1 and CDR2: SGHTS, YDEGEE. V lost 5 bases, J lost 8 bases, and 17 bases lay in between. The CDR3 is made up of 15 amino acids. The DNA for the CDR3 is TGTGCCAGCAGTTACGAGACAGTTATAGATTCACCCCTCCACTTT. Its translation is CASSYETVIDSPLHF.

The gene calls are TRBV30 and TRBJ2-7, with 8 bases identical to TRBD2. Germline V gene data show CDR1 as GTSNPN and CDR2 as SVGIG (reference sequence). Trimming cost V 0 bases and J 9 bases; bases outside gene matches: 4. CDR3 size: 12 residues. For the CDR3, the DNA is TGTGCCTGGAGTGTACGGCGGGAGGCGCAGTACTTC. Translation: CAWSVRREAQYF.

J is TRBJ1-4 and V is TRBV19; 9 bases agree with TRBD1. Germline-derived CDR1 and CDR2 are LNHDA and SQIVND (reference sequence). The V segment lost 5 bases and the J segment 6 bases; nucleotides outside the gene matches: 13. This CDR3 has 17 amino acids. The CDR3 reads CASSPYPPGQGHEKLFF. Written as DNA, the CDR3 is TGTGCCAGTAGTCCTTACCCCCCGGGACAGGGCCATGAAAAACTGTTTTTT.

The V and J genes are TRBV28 and TRBJ1-1; no firm D call. V lost 3 bases, J lost 2 bases, and 13 bases lay in between. Looked up from germline, CDR1 is MDHEN and CDR2 is SYDVKM. This CDR3 is built from 15 residues. The DNA for the CDR3 is TGTGCCAGCAGTTTGTTCAAGCTCGCCAACACTGAAGCTTTCTTT. This encodes CASSLFKLANTEAFF.

The rearrangement uses TRBV5-4 and TRBJ1-1, with D hard to call. This CDR3 is 16 amino acids long. V lost 4 bases, J lost 2 bases, and 18 bases lay in between. CDR1 and CDR2 (germline): SGHNT, YYREEE (reference sequence). The CDR3 DNA sequence: TGTGCCAGCAGCCTTGGCGGGAGTAGGATTAACACTGAAGCTTTCTTT. This translates into CASSLGGSRINTEAFF.

This chain connects TRBV10-3 to TRBJ2-4, with D possibly TRBD1 on 6 matching bases. The V gene's germline CDR1 is ENHRY and CDR2 SYGVKD. Trimming stripped 0 bases from V and 1 base from J, with 16 bases between. The CDR3 consists of 18 residues. CDR3 sequence reads: CAISESAPLTGAKNIQYF. CDR3 in DNA: TGTGCCATCAGTGAGTCGGCCCCCCTTACAGGGGCCAAAAACATTCAGTACTTC.

This rearrangement joins TRBV6-5 to TRBJ1-2; TRBD1 matches 8 bases. Germline assignment: CDR1 MNHEY and CDR2 SVGAGI. This CDR3 is 12 amino acids long. The junction had 5 bases not matched to a gene; V was cut back by 9 bases and J by 5 bases. CDR3 residues: CASWTGRYGYTF. The CDR3 nucleotides read TGTGCCAGTTGGACAGGGCGGTATGGCTACACCTTC.

The CDR3 DNA follows: TGTGCCAGCAGCCGGACTAGCGGGAGTGTGGATGAGCAGTTCTTC. It specifies CASSRTSGSVDEQFF. The V gene is TRBV2, the J gene TRBJ2-1, with TRBD2 matching over 13 bases. The V gene end was trimmed by 6 bases and the J gene end by 8 bases; junction bases not matched to a gene: 7. CDR1 and CDR2 from the germline V gene are SNHLY and FYNNEI. The CDR3 is 15 amino acids.

V and J are TRBV19 and TRBJ2-1; 7 nucleotides match TRBD2. CDR3 size: 14 residues. Germline CDR1 is LNHDA and CDR2 is SQIVND (reference sequence). After removal of 4 bases from V and 5 bases from J, the junction contained 5 bases not matched to a gene. CDR3 sequence: CASSRSGTDNEQFF. Here the CDR3 DNA reads TGTGCCAGTAGTAGGAGCGGGACTGACAATGAGCAGTTCTTC.

The J gene is TRBJ1-3, the V gene TRBV5-3, with 8 bases lining up with TRBD1. TRBV5-3 is sorted into the ORF group, with uncertain function. This CDR3 is built from 21 residues. The V and J ends lost 4 bases and 0 bases, in that order; junction bases with no gene match: 21. The CDR3 nucleotides read TGTGCCAGAAGCCACCCTCTGGACAGGGAGAGGTCCACGAACTCTGGAAACACCATATATTTT. Its protein product is CARSHPLDRERSTNSGNTIYF.

The count of this clone is one. The V and J genes are TRBV5-8 and TRBJ1-4; 7 bases align to TRBD1. The CDR3 runs to 13 residues. V lost 4 bases and J lost 8; bases outside the gene matches: 5. CDR1 is SGHTS and CDR2 is YDEGEE in the germline V gene. CDR3 nucleotides: TGTGCCAGCAGCGAGACAGGGTTGGAAAAACTGTTTTTT. It is translated as CASSETGLEKLFF.

In this sample, this clone turned up a few times. The chain has TRBV11-3 and TRBJ2-1, with D possibly TRBD2 on 6 matching bases. The V end was cut by 5 bases, the J end by 8 bases, with 13 bases between. This CDR3 comprises 13 residues. Germline CDR1 reads SGHNT; CDR2 reads YENEEA. In DNA, the CDR3 is TGTGCCAGCAGCCGACGACTAGTCGATGAGCAGTTCTTC. Translation: CASSRRLVDEQFF.

The CDR3 reads CASSPSGANYGYTF. The CDR3, as DNA: TGTGCCAGCAGCCCCTCCGGGGCTAACTATGGCTACACCTTC. The rearrangement links TRBV7-3 to TRBJ1-2; D unclear. V lost 5 bases, J lost 0 bases, and 10 bases lay in between. The CDR3 is 14 residues long. CDR1 is SGHTA, CDR2 FQGTGA, per germline.

The chain combines TRBV6-6 with TRBJ1-1; 7 positions agree with TRBD1. The CDR3 extends over 14 amino acids. Trimming took 5 bases from V and 1 from J; bases not matched to a gene: 4. Germline CDR1 is MNHNY and CDR2 is SVGAGI (reference sequence). CDR3 region: CASSATGRNTEAFF. CDR3 sequence (DNA): TGTGCCAGCAGTGCGACAGGGAGGAACACTGAAGCTTTCTTT.

The rearrangement links TRBV2 to TRBJ2-2, with 7 positions matching TRBD1. Trimming cost V 6 bases and J 3 bases; bases outside gene matches: 7. Germline values: CDR1 SNHLY, CDR2 FYNNEI. The CDR3 has 15 residues. CDR3 bases: TGTGCCAGCAGGCGACAGGGCGGTGACACCGGGGAGCTGTTTTTT. Translated, it gives CASRRQGGDTGELFF.

V and J are TRBV5-1 and TRBJ2-3; 9 bases fit TRBD2. Germline V gives CDR1 SGHRS, CDR2 YFSETQ. The CDR3 has 16 amino acids. The ends lost 2 bases at V and 3 bases at J; junction bases unmatched: 7. The CDR3 sequence is CASSLGGRAETDTQYF. The CDR3 DNA reads as TGCGCCAGCAGCTTAGGCGGGAGGGCCGAAACAGATACGCAGTATTTT.

The J gene is TRBJ1-5, the V gene TRBV5-1, with TRBD1 as a possible D gene (6 bases). The V end was cut by 2 bases, the J end by 6 bases, with 9 bases between. The CDR3 contains 13 residues. Germline V CDR1 and CDR2: SGHRS, YFSETQ. The chain's CDR3 is CASSLTGFQPQHF. The CDR3 DNA follows: TGCGCCAGCAGCTTAACAGGGTTTCAGCCCCAGCATTTT.

J is TRBJ2-1 and V is TRBV18; 9 bases align to TRBD2. The CDR3 sequence is 13 residues long. V was pared by 5 bases and J by 7 bases, with 3 bases of the junction left unmatched. Germline loops: CDR1 KGHSH, CDR2 LQKENI. This chain's CDR3 is CASSVAGANEQFF. The CDR3 DNA reads as TGTGCCAGCTCAGTAGCGGGAGCTAATGAGCAGTTCTTC.

Here the CDR3 reads CASSLTSGGYNEQFF. CDR3 coding DNA: TGCGCCAGCAGCTTGACTAGCGGGGGTTACAATGAGCAGTTCTTC. The gene calls are TRBV5-1 and TRBJ2-1; TRBD2 aligns across 11 bases. Germline V CDR1 and CDR2: SGHRS, YFSETQ. Trimming removed 1 base from V and 4 bases from J; junction bases left unmatched: 1. The CDR3 has 15 residues.

This chain joins TRBV11-3 and TRBJ1-1, with D perhaps TRBD1 (6 bases). CDR1 and CDR2 (germline): SGHNT, YENEEA. V was shortened by 5 bases and J by 6 bases, with 16 bases between the two germline ends. This CDR3 region has 14 residues. The CDR3 here is CASSPRGGSAEAFF. In DNA form, the CDR3 reads TGTGCCAGCAGCCCCCGGGGGGGCTCAGCTGAAGCTTTCTTT.

Notes on this clone: At one boundary the junction diverges from the germline segment, which might be a read error. The chain combines TRBV5-4 with TRBJ2-6; D perhaps matches TRBD2 (7 bases). Germline V gene lookup returns CDR1 SGHNT and CDR2 YYREEE (reference sequence). This CDR3 region has 15 residues. The CDR3 DNA follows: TGTGCCAGCAGCGTAAAGGTGGGGGGGGCCAACGGCCTGACTTTC. It encodes CASSVKVGGANGLTF.

CDR3 bases: TGTGCCAGTAGTATGTGGGGCAGAGAGAATTATGGCTACACCTTC. The encoded protein is CASSMWGRENYGYTF. The gene calls are TRBV19 and TRBJ1-2; D is perhaps TRBD1 (5 bases). V lost 3 bases to trimming and J lost 5 bases, with 16 bases between them. Germline assignment: CDR1 LNHDA and CDR2 SQIVND (reference sequence). This CDR3 spans 15 amino acids.